This entry lists 2 T cell receptor beta chains sequenced from one sample in a study of TIL therapy for anti-PD-1-resistant metastatic lung cancer. The immunoSEQ assay was v3. Profiling relied on immunoSEQ multiplex PCR, and the TCRdb table lists in-frame clones only, not all of them. The table has about 19,000 clones, around 79% seen once; the top ten hold around 7%. Noted time point: pre-treatment sample, taken before nivolumab and TIL therapy. The source was blood, collected at baseline. These receptors were collected from a person aged 25-79 years with non-small cell lung cancer.

In nucleotides, the CDR3 is TGTGCCAGCAGTGTCGGGGTACGGAGCGGGGAGTATTTT. Translation: CASSVGVRSGEYF. The chain is built from TRBV2 and TRBJ2-3; 7 positions agree with TRBD2. V was pared by 4 bases and J by 13 bases, with 11 bases of the junction left unmatched. CDR1 is SNHLY, CDR2 FYNNEI, per germline. The CDR3 consists of 13 residues. Based on the CDR3 plus reference TRBV2 and TRBJ2-3, the full variable domain is EPEVTQTPSHQVTQMGQEVILRCVPISNHLYFYWYRQILGQKVEFLVSFYNNEISEKSEIFDDQFSVERPDGSNFTLKIRSTKLEDSAMYFCASSVGVRSGEYFGPGTRLTVL.

The chain recombines TRBV7-9 with TRBJ1-2; 9 bases are shared with TRBD1. V shed 1 base and J 3 bases; nucleotides not matched to a gene: 3. The CDR3 length is 15 residues. Germline CDR1 is SEHNR and CDR2 is FQNEAQ (reference sequence). The CDR3 here is CASSLGTGEDYGYTF. CDR3 in DNA: TGTGCCAGCAGCTTAGGGACAGGGGAAGACTATGGCTACACCTTC.